The 16 T cell receptor beta chains below all came from one sample that was sequenced in a study of blood T cell repertoires in COVID-19. The assay was immunoSEQ multiplex PCR, and TCRdb's table has in-frame clones only and misses some. The sample has about 210,000 clones; over 80% are singletons. Sequenced material: PBMCs or T cells enriched from blood (not recorded which). All receptors come from a woman under 40 who had been exposed to COVID-19.

This chain uses TRBV5-5 with TRBJ2-1, with a tentative D call TRBD2 (6 bases). Germline V gene lookup returns CDR1 SGHKS and CDR2 YYEKEE (reference sequence). V lost 0 bases and J 9 bases, leaving 19 bases between the germline ends. The CDR3 is 16 residues long. CDR3 DNA: TGTGCCAGCAGCTTGGAGGTAGCGGAAAGTTTCAGTGAGCAGTTCTTC. It is translated as CASSLEVAESFSEQFF.

The V call is TRBV10-3, the J call TRBJ2-7; 13 nucleotides line up with TRBD2. From germline, CDR1 is ENHRY and CDR2 SYGVKD. Trimming removed 4 bases from V and 12 bases from J; junction bases left unmatched: 12. The CDR3 length is 15 residues. DNA of the CDR3: TGTGCCATCAGTGGGGCCGGGACTAGCGGGACGGTCGGGTACTTC. Protein: CAISGAGTSGTVGYF.

The rearrangement joins TRBV7-9 to TRBJ2-7; perhaps TRBD2 as D (5 bases). Germline V gene data show CDR1 as SEHNR and CDR2 as FQNEAQ (reference sequence). This CDR3 has 15 residues. V lost 5 bases and J lost 1, with 15 bases in between. CDR3 coding DNA: TGTGCCAGCAGCGAGCAACAACTAGGATCCTACGAGCAGTACTTC. Protein product: CASSEQQLGSYEQYF.

The chain's CDR3 is CASSEITQGATEAFF. The DNA of the CDR3 is TGTGCCAGCAGTGAAATTACACAGGGGGCCACTGAAGCTTTCTTT. V is TRBV2 and J is TRBJ1-1; 9 positions agree with TRBD1. With 2 bases clipped from V and 4 bases from J, the junction kept 5 bases outside the gene matches. This CDR3 region has 15 residues. Germline CDR1 reads SNHLY; CDR2 reads FYNNEI.

This clone was recorded only once. Its ends do not fully match the called genes, so a read error is possible. The rearrangement uses TRBV7-7 and TRBJ2-2, with D perhaps TRBD1 (5 bases). In germline, CDR1 is SSHAT, CDR2 FNYEAQ (reference sequence). This CDR3 region has 16 residues. CDR3 loop: CASSPRVGTNTGELFF. CDR3 nucleotides: TGTGCTAGCAGCCCCAGGGTAGGGACGAACACCGGGGAGCTGTTTTTT.

The CDR3 nucleotides read TGCGCCAGCAGCCTGCGGACAGGTGAGAACTATGGCTACACCTTC. It specifies CASSLRTGENYGYTF. The V and J genes are TRBV4-3 and TRBJ1-2; 7 bases line up with TRBD1. This CDR3 has 15 amino acids. Germline assignment: CDR1 LGHNA and CDR2 YSLEER. The V segment lost 4 bases and the J segment 2 bases; nucleotides outside the gene matches: 7.

The V and J genes are TRBV14 and TRBJ2-5; D is uncertain. Trimming stripped 0 bases from V and 2 bases from J, with 10 bases between. The CDR3 length is 15 residues. Looked up from germline, CDR1 is SGHDN and CDR2 is FVKESK. DNA of the CDR3: TGTGCCAGCAGCCAAGATACCGGTCGGCAAGAGACCCAGTACTTC. It translates to CASSQDTGRQETQYF. The full variable domain, rest sourced from reference TRBV14 and TRBJ2-5, is EAGVTQFPSHSVIEKGQTVTLRCDPISGHDNLYWYRRVMGKEIKFLLHFVKESKQDESGMPNNRFLAERTGGTYSTLKVQPAELEDSGVYFCASSQDTGRQETQYFGPGTRLLVL.

This clone was seen once. The CDR3 nucleotides read TGTGCCAGCAGTTTCGAGGAAACCTACGAGCAGTACTTC. It translates to CASSFEETYEQYF. The chain has TRBV12-3 or TRBV12-4 and TRBJ2-7, with D hard to call. This CDR3 contains 13 residues. Trimming took 3 bases from V and 2 from J, leaving 8 bases between them.

The chain combines TRBV2 with TRBJ2-7, with D tentatively TRBD1 (6 bases). V was shortened by 1 base and J by 10 bases, with 14 bases between the two germline ends. The CDR3 has 13 residues. Germline assignment: CDR1 SNHLY and CDR2 FYNNEI. CDR3 loop: CASSEGQALIQYF. CDR3 coding DNA: TGTGCCAGCAGTGAAGGACAGGCCTTAATTCAGTACTTC.

This clone was detected only once. V gene TRBV29-1 combines with J gene TRBJ2-7; the match to TRBD2 covers 8 bases. Looked up from germline, CDR1 is SQVTM and CDR2 is ANQGSEA. The CDR3 is 14 residues long. Unmatched junction bases numbered 8, after V lost 3 bases and J lost 4 bases. The CDR3 DNA reads as TGCAGCGTTGAGATCCTAGCGGGCGAATACGAGCAGTACTTC. It is translated as CSVEILAGEYEQYF.

The chain is built from TRBV5-5 and TRBJ1-2; the match to TRBD1 covers 7 bases. V was pared by 2 bases and J by 5 bases, with 3 bases of the junction left unmatched. The CDR3 runs to 13 residues. Germline CDR1 SGHKS, CDR2 YYEKEE (reference sequence). DNA of the CDR3: TGTGCCAGCAGCTTCTCACAGGGGTATGGCTACACCTTC. Translation: CASSFSQGYGYTF.

In this sample, this clone turned up a few times. J is TRBJ2-1 and V is TRBV19, with TRBD2 as a possible D gene (7 bases). This CDR3 comprises 15 residues. The germline V and J ends were trimmed by 8 bases and 0 bases, with 14 bases remaining between them. CDR1 is LNHDA, CDR2 SQIVND, per germline (reference sequence). Here the CDR3 DNA reads TGTGCCAGTCGAGAGGGGGGGAGCTCCTACAATGAGCAGTTCTTC. Its translation is CASREGGSSYNEQFF.

This clone was detected once. This chain links TRBV27 with TRBJ2-1; 11 nucleotides match TRBD1. Germline lookup yields CDR1 MNHEY and CDR2 SMNVEV (reference sequence). This CDR3 is 14 amino acids long. The V gene end was trimmed by 4 bases and the J gene end by 11 bases; junction bases not matched to a gene: 7. The CDR3 loop reads CASSSGGQGGQQFF. CDR3 DNA: TGTGCCAGCAGTTCAGGGGGACAGGGGGGTCAGCAGTTCTTC.

The chain has TRBV7-9 and TRBJ2-7; D might be TRBD1 (6 bases). The germline gives CDR1 SEHNR, CDR2 FQNEAQ (reference sequence). V lost 6 bases, J lost 1 base, and 19 bases lay in between. The CDR3 loop spans 16 amino acids. The CDR3 protein is CASRRAFSDRSYEQYF. CDR3 DNA: TGTGCCAGCAGGCGAGCCTTTTCGGACAGATCCTACGAGCAGTACTTC.

The chain recombines TRBV6-2 or TRBV6-3 with TRBJ1-4; D gene ambiguous. The CDR3 runs 15 residues. Germline CDR1 reads MNHEY; CDR2 reads SVGEGT. Trimming took 5 bases from V and 7 from J, leaving 17 bases between them. The CDR3 bases are TGTGCCAGCAGTCCCGCGACTGGAGGTGGTGAAAAACTGTTTTTT. Translation gives CASSPATGGGEKLFF.

The V gene is TRBV11-2, the J gene TRBJ1-2; D remains ambiguous. Germline CDR1 is SGHAT and CDR2 is FQNNGV. There are 15 residues in the CDR3. Trimming removed 1 base from V and 3 bases from J, with 12 bases in between. As DNA, the CDR3 is TGTGCCAGCAGCTTAGGTCCGGTGATCTACTATGGCTACACCTTC. Translating gives CASSLGPVIYYGYTF.